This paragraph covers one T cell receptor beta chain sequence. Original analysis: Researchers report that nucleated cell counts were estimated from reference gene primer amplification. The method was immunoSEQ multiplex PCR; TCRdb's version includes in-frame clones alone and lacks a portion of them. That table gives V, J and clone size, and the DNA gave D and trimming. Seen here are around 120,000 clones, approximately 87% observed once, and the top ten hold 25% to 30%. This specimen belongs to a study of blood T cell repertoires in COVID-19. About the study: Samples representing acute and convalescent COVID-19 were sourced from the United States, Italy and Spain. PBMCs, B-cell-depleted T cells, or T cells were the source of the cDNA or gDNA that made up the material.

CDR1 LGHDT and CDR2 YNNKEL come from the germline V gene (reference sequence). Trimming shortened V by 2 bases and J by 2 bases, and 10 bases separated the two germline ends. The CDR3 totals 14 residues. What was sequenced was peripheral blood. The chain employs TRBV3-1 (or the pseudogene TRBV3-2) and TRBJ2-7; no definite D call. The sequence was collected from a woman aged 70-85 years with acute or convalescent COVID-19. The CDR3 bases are TGTGCCAGCAGCCAAATGCCAGGCGCCTACGAGCAGTACTTC. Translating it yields CASSQMPGAYEQYF.